Listed here is a single TCR beta chain. Its target is not known. The data belong to a study of blood T cells in healthy people across ages. Germline CDR1 reads DFQATT; CDR2 reads SNEGSKA (reference sequence). The length of the CDR3 is 16 residues. Between the trimmed V and J ends, which lost 6 bases and 0 bases, there was a span of 18 bases. A sample-barcoded 5' primer and a J-beta primer mix were used in a second PCR of roughly 7 to 11 cycles. Each TCR beta cDNA got a 12-nucleotide random molecular identifier. TCRdb re-called the 5' RACE reads through MiXCR, storing one row per CDR3 protein. The sample consists of 650,000 to 700,000 distinct CDR3 sequences, 32% of them appearing once. Findings and limits, study-wide: Higher diversity, along with more naive CD4+ cells, distinguished long-lived donors from aged donors. Observed TCR beta diversity showed a strong correlation with the percentage of naive T cells as measured by flow cytometry.

This chain connects TRBV20-1 to TRBJ2-4; D perhaps matches TRBD2 (5 bases). The TCR comes from a woman older than 75 in good health. Sequenced material: blood. CDR3 sequence reads: CSALEAAGLAKNIQYF. The CDR3 DNA reads TGCAGTGCCCTAGAAGCGGCAGGTCTAGCCAAAAACATTCAGTACTTC.